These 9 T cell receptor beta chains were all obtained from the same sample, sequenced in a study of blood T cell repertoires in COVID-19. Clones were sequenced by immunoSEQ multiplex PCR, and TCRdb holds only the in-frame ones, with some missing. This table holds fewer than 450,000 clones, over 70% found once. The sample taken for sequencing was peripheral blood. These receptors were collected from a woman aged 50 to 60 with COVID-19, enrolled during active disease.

CDR3 coding DNA: TGTGCCAGCAGTGAACGTCCCCCCAGGGGGACCTACGAGCAGTACTTC. Translated: CASSERPPRGTYEQYF. The chain combines TRBV6-1 with TRBJ2-7; 7 bases are shared with TRBD1. V lost 2 bases, J lost 2 bases, and 9 bases stayed unmatched. The length of the CDR3 is 16 residues. CDR1 and CDR2 from the germline V gene are MNHNS and SASEGT.

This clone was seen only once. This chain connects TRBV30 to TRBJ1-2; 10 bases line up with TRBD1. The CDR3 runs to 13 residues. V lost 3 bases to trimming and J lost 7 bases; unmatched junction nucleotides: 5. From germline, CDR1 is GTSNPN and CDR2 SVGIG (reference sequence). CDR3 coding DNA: TGTGCCTGGAGGACAGGGGGCTCGAGTGGCTACACCTTC. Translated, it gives CAWRTGGSSGYTF.

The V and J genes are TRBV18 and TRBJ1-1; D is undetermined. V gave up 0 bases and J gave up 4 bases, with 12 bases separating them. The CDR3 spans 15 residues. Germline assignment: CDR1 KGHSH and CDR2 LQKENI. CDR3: CASSPPPGGFTEAFF. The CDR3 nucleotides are TGTGCCAGCTCACCACCGCCAGGAGGGTTCACTGAAGCTTTCTTT.

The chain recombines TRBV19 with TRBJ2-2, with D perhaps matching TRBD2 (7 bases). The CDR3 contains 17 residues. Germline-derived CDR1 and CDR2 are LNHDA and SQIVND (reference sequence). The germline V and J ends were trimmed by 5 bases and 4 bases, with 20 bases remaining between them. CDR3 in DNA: TGTGCCAGTAGTGTCAGGGGCCTTAGCGGGTCCACCGGGGAGCTGTTTTTT. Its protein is CASSVRGLSGSTGELFF.

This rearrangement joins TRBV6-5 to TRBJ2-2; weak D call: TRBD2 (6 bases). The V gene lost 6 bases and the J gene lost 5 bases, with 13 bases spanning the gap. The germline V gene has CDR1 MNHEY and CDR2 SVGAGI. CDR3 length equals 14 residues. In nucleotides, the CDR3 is TGTGCCAGCAGCCGGGGCCGGGGGACCGGGGAGCTGTTTTTT. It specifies CASSRGRGTGELFF.

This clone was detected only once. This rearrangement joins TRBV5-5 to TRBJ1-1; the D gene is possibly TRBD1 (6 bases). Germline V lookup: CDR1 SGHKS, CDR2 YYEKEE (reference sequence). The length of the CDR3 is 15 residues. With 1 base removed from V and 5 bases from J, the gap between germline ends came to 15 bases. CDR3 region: CASSLFPWTVTEAFF. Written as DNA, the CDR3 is TGTGCCAGCAGCTTGTTCCCTTGGACAGTTACTGAAGCTTTCTTT.

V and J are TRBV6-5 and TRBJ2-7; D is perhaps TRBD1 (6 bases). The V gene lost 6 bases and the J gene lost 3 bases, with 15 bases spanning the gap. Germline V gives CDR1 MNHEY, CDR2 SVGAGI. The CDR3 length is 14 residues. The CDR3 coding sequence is TGTGCCAGCAGCTCAGACCGGACAGACTACGAGCAGTACTTC. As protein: CASSSDRTDYEQYF.

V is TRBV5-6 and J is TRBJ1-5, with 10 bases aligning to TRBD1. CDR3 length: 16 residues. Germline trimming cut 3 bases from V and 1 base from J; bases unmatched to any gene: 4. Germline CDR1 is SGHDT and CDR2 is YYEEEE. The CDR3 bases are TGTGCCAGCAGCTGGACAGGGGGAGGGAGCAATCAGCCCCAGCATTTT. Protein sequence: CASSWTGGGSNQPQHF.

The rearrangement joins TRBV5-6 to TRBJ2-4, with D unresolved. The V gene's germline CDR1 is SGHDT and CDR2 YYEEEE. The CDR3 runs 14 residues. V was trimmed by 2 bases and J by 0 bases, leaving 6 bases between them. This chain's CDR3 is CASSFSGAKNIQYF. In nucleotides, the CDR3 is TGTGCCAGCAGCTTTTCAGGAGCCAAAAACATTCAGTACTTC. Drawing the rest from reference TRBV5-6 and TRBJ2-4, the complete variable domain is DAGVTQSPTHLIKTRGQQVTLRCSPKSGHDTVSWYQQALGQGPQFIFQYYEEEERQRGNFPDRFSGHQFPNYSSELNVNALLLGDSALYLCASSFSGAKNIQYFGAGTRLSVL.